This T cell receptor (beta chain) was recovered during a study of T-cell memory formation after mild COVID-19. Study-level information: Largely donor-specific sequence clusters came from a couple of donors.

This clonotype has a handful of counts. Its antigen is not identified. Each CDR3 protein is one row after TCRdb ran MiXCR on the 5' RACE reads. Of approximately 300,000 distinct CDR3 sequences listed, 15% are singletons. Findings of the study overall: Some responding clones appeared in pre-infection memory, suggesting cross-reactive memory joined. Shrinking CD4+ clones were chiefly CM and EM; CD8+ ones were chiefly EMRA.

Germline CDR1 reads MGHRA; CDR2 reads YSYEKL. This CDR3 is built from 16 residues. Trimming shortened V by 0 bases and J by 3 bases, and 14 bases separated the two germline ends. V and J are TRBV4-1 and TRBJ2-5; D may be TRBD1 (5 bases). Sequencing used PBMCs or a T cell subset sorted from them (not recorded which). The TCR comes from a man aged 18 to 30 who had mild COVID-19 (a few samples of this study predate the infection). Cell type and time point are not known. CDR3 sequence reads: CASSQDGRAREETQYF. In DNA form, the CDR3 reads TGCGCCAGCAGCCAAGATGGCAGGGCCCGAGAAGAGACCCAGTACTTC.